The 14 T cell receptor beta chains below come from one sample, sequenced in a study of CD8+CD57+ T cells in acquired aplastic anemia. Patients sequenced had flow cytometry evidence of CD8+CD57+ cell expansion. It was genomic DNA that served as the template for profiling TCR beta VDJ and CDR3. TCRdb itself ran the reads through MiXCR, one entry per CDR3 protein. The table includes about 220,000 distinct CDR3 sequences, around half detected once. Sequencing was carried out using sorted CD4+, CD8+, or CD8+CD57+ T cells (not recorded which) from PBMCs. Every receptor here comes from a human donor with aplastic anemia.

Ten or more counts support this clonotype. This chain connects TRBV12-5 to TRBJ2-1; D is possibly TRBD1 or TRBD2 (5 bases each). The V end was cut by 1 base, the J end by 9 bases, with 10 bases between. This CDR3 has 13 residues. Germline CDR1 reads LGHNT; CDR2 reads FRNRAP. This chain's CDR3 is CASGLAGDGEQFF. The CDR3 DNA sequence: TGTGCTAGTGGTTTGGCCGGGGACGGTGAGCAGTTCTTC.

The CDR3 sequence: CASSLWDRGNGYTF. DNA of the CDR3: TGTGCCAGCAGTTTATGGGACAGGGGGAATGGCTACACCTTC. This chain links TRBV12-3 or TRBV12-4 with TRBJ1-2; 11 bases line up with TRBD1. Losses at the gene ends were 2 bases for V and 6 bases for J; bases not matched to a gene: 2. The CDR3 totals 14 residues.

The J gene is TRBJ2-5, the V gene TRBV5-6; 8 bases map to TRBD2. The CDR3 sequence is 19 residues long. The germline CDR1 and CDR2 sequences are SGHDT and YYEEEE. J lost 5 bases, V lost 4 bases, and 22 bases had no gene match. In DNA, the CDR3 is TGTGCCAGCAGCACCAGGAGAGGCCTAGCGGGTACCTCTAGGGAGACCCAGTACTTC. Residues: CASSTRRGLAGTSRETQYF.

This sequence joins TRBV5-1 and TRBJ1-2; possibly TRBD1 for D (6 bases). V lost 2 bases and J lost 8, with 16 bases in between. CDR1 SGHRS and CDR2 YFSETQ come from the germline V gene. This CDR3 is 14 amino acids long. In DNA, the CDR3 is TGCGCCAGCAGCTTAGCTAAGACAGGAGAAGGCTACACCTTC. It specifies CASSLAKTGEGYTF.

With respect to this clonotype: Germline and junction disagree at one end, which may indicate a read error. This chain uses TRBV7-7 with TRBJ2-5; 12 bases align to TRBD2. The germline gives CDR1 SSHAT, CDR2 FNYEAQ (reference sequence). There are 17 residues in the CDR3. Here the CDR3 reads CASSPMLASGGAEIQYF. The CDR3 nucleotides are TGTGCTAGCAGCCCGATGTTGGCTAGCGGGGGGGCAGAGATCCAGTACTTC. The variable domain in full, completed from reference TRBV7-7 and TRBJ2-5, reads GAGVSQSPRYKVTKRGQDVTLRCDPISSHATLYWYQQALGQGPEFLTYFNYEAQPDKSGLPSDRFSAERPEGSISTLTIQRTEQRDSAMYRCASSPMLASGGAEIQYFGPGTRLLVL.

V is TRBV6-6 and J is TRBJ1-1, with D hard to call. V was shortened by 3 bases and J by 12 bases, with 2 bases between the two germline ends. Germline loops: CDR1 MNHNY, CDR2 SVGAGI (reference sequence). This CDR3 region has 8 residues. The chain's CDR3 is CASSYTFF. The CDR3 bases are TGTGCCAGCAGTTATACTTTCTTT.

The rearrangement joins TRBV9 to TRBJ2-7, with 7 bases identical to TRBD2. J was trimmed by 5 bases and V by 4 bases; bases with no gene match: 6. Germline CDR1 is SGDLS and CDR2 is YYNGEE. The length of the CDR3 is 13 residues. In DNA, the CDR3 is TGTGCCAGCAGCTCAGGGAGGGGCGACGAGCAGTACTTC. Its protein product is CASSSGRGDEQYF.

The rearrangement uses TRBV29-1 and TRBJ1-6; TRBD1 agrees at 7 bases. The junction had 12 bases not matched to a gene; V was cut back by 7 bases and J by 12 bases. The CDR3 length is 13 residues. Germline V gives CDR1 SQVTM, CDR2 ANQGSEA. The CDR3 DNA reads as TGCAGCGCACTGACAGGGCGTGAGGGACCCCTCCACTTT. Translated: CSALTGREGPLHF.

A word on this clonotype: Possible read error: a much larger clone is one base away. The genes are TRBV10-3 and TRBJ1-6; D perhaps matches TRBD1 (5 bases). Germline lookup yields CDR1 ENHRY and CDR2 SYGVKD. Trimming left V 5 bases short and J 7 bases short, with 12 bases between. This CDR3 region has 14 residues. The CDR3 loop is CAISSEGMNSPLHF. The CDR3 DNA reads as TGTGCCATCAGTTCGGAGGGGATGAATTCACCCCTCCACTTT.

The CDR3 spells CASSLDPPDTQYF. DNA for the CDR3: TGTGCCAGCAGCTTAGATCCCCCGGATACGCAGTATTTT. The chain combines TRBV11-2 with TRBJ2-3; D remains unclear. Trimming left V 0 bases short and J 6 bases short, with 7 bases between. This CDR3 contains 13 residues. CDR1 and CDR2 (germline): SGHAT, FQNNGV.

This clonotype was picked up one time. The rearrangement uses TRBV14 and TRBJ2-7; D is undetermined. Trimming stripped 6 bases from V and 2 bases from J, with 11 bases between. The length of the CDR3 is 13 residues. Germline V lookup: CDR1 SGHDN, CDR2 FVKESK. In nucleotides, the CDR3 is TGTGCCAGCAGTTTATCAAGGGCCTACGAGCAGTACTTC. This translates into CASSLSRAYEQYF.

In its sample, this clonotype was seen many times. The chain uses TRBV24-1 and TRBJ1-4; 7 bases match TRBD1. With V trimmed by 9 bases and J by 4 bases, 4 bases remained unmatched. The CDR3 is made up of 13 amino acids. CDR1 is KGHDR, CDR2 SFDVKD, per germline. The CDR3 sequence: CATSGTDNEKLFF. CDR3 nucleotides: TGTGCCACCTCCGGGACAGATAATGAAAAACTGTTTTTT.

The chain links TRBV7-8 to TRBJ1-2; a possible D gene is TRBD1 (5 bases). CDR1 and CDR2 from the germline V gene are SGHVS and FQNEAQ. Trimming took off 5 bases at V and 2 bases at J, with 18 bases between the two ends. CDR3 size: 16 residues. This CDR3 is CASSPRPGSTNYGYTF. CDR3 DNA sequence: TGTGCCAGCAGCCCGCGCCCAGGGTCAACCAACTATGGCTACACCTTC.

Note on this clonotype: A read error may be the cause here, since a much bigger clone is one base away. The chain has TRBV7-3 and TRBJ2-1, with D possibly matching TRBD2 (5 bases). V lost 4 bases and J lost 2, with 15 bases in between. Germline V gene sequence: CDR1 SGHTA, CDR2 FQGTGA. There are 16 residues in the CDR3. CDR3 sequence: CASSSLGGCPYNEQFF. The CDR3 region has the DNA TGTGCCAGCAGCTCTCTGGGCGGGTGCCCCTACAATGAGCAGTTCTTC.